The next 17 T cell receptor beta chains were all read from a single sample in a study of human T cells and chemical hapten exposure (TCRdb year 2021). The library came from RACE. The instrument was a NextSeq 500. TCRdb ran its own pipeline on the public reads, namely fastp trimming at Q25 and MiXCR clone calling, and kept in-frame beta chains. Each CDR3 protein appears once, grouped with its most common genes and DNA. The sample has a few hundred thousand distinct CDR3 sequences on record, nearly 5% of them singletons. Under 3% of the sample comes from the top ten. The time point label for this specimen denotes: patch test 1, 2 weeks after DPC sensitization. Per the publication, the treatment or condition label means: therapeutic diphenylcyclopropenone sensitization with weekly scalp DPC. The material sequenced was whole blood, taken in connection with sensitization to the hapten diphenylcyclopropenone (DPC). The receptors here all came from a woman aged 45 to 65 with alopecia areata. Some clones in this sample may be carry-over from other donors' samples.

This clonotype has a count of ten or more. The CDR3 spells CSARDLAGGPPSADTQYF. DNA for the CDR3: TGCAGTGCTAGAGACCTAGCGGGAGGCCCCCCCTCCGCAGATACGCAGTATTTT. The chain uses TRBV20-1 and TRBJ2-3; 11 bases line up with TRBD2. V was pared by 0 bases and J by 4 bases, with 12 bases of the junction left unmatched. Germline assignment: CDR1 DFQATT and CDR2 SNEGSKA (reference sequence). The CDR3 is 18 amino acids.

Ten or more counts support this clonotype. The chain links TRBV2 to TRBJ1-2; D possibly corresponds to TRBD1 (5 bases). The CDR3 runs 13 residues. The germline V gene has CDR1 SNHLY and CDR2 FYNNEI. Trimming pared 3 bases from V and 1 base from J, leaving 6 bases between. The CDR3 DNA reads TGTGCCAGCAGTGACGGGGGTAACTATGGCTACACCTTC. Translated, it gives CASSDGGNYGYTF.

Concerning this clonotype itself: With a much larger clone just one base away, this may be a read error. This chain uses TRBV29-1 with TRBJ2-2; D not resolved. In germline, CDR1 is SQVTM, CDR2 ANQGSEA. The CDR3 totals 13 residues. The V end lost 6 bases, the J end lost 3 bases, and 11 bases lay between the germline ends. CDR3 amino acids: CSVYPAHTGELFF. The CDR3, as DNA: TGCAGCGTCTACCCAGCGCACACCGGGGAGCTGTTTTTT.

This clonotype was seen repeatedly, ten times or more. CDR3 loop: CASTGQDGQPQHF. CDR3 DNA sequence: TGTGCCAGCACCGGACAGGATGGGCAGCCCCAGCATTTT. This chain joins TRBV28 and TRBJ1-5, with 7 positions matching TRBD1. The CDR3 is made up of 13 amino acids. The V and J ends lost 7 bases and 7 bases, in that order; junction bases with no gene match: 7. CDR1 MDHEN and CDR2 SYDVKM come from the germline V gene.

Only a few counts were recorded for this clonotype. V is TRBV9 and J is TRBJ2-2, with 12 bases lining up with TRBD2. V gave up 0 bases and J gave up 5 bases; unmatched junction bases: 2. The CDR3 covers 16 residues. CDR1 is SGDLS and CDR2 is YYNGEE in the germline V gene. CDR3 bases: TGTGCCAGCAGCGTAGCTAGCGGGAGGGCGACCGGGGAGCTGTTTTTT. Amino acid sequence: CASSVASGRATGELFF.

The rearrangement links TRBV3-1 to TRBJ2-3; D may be TRBD2 (6 bases). The CDR3 spans 17 residues. Germline assignment: CDR1 LGHDT and CDR2 YNNKEL (reference sequence). The V end lost 3 bases, the J end lost 0 bases, and 16 bases lay between the germline ends. The CDR3 loop is CASSHAPRDCSTDTQYF. The CDR3 DNA is TGTGCCAGCAGCCATGCTCCCCGGGACTGCAGCACAGATACGCAGTATTTT.

This clonotype showed up just a few times. This chain joins TRBV5-6 and TRBJ1-6; TRBD1 might be the D (5 bases). This CDR3 comprises 15 residues. Germline CDR1 is SGHDT and CDR2 is YYEEEE. With 0 bases removed from V and 8 bases from J, the gap between germline ends came to 12 bases. This CDR3 reads CASSLVQGSDSPLHF. DNA of the CDR3: TGTGCCAGCAGCTTGGTTCAGGGTAGCGATTCACCCCTCCACTTT. Combining the CDR3 with reference TRBV5-6 and TRBJ1-6 gives the whole variable domain DAGVTQSPTHLIKTRGQQVTLRCSPKSGHDTVSWYQQALGQGPQFIFQYYEEEERQRGNFPDRFSGHQFPNYSSELNVNALLLGDSALYLCASSLVQGSDSPLHFGNGTRLTVT.

This clonotype was seen repeatedly, ten times or more. The chain links TRBV5-1 to TRBJ2-3; weak D call: TRBD1 (6 bases). This CDR3 has 13 amino acids. Per germline, CDR1 SGHRS and CDR2 YFSETQ. The V end lost 3 bases, the J end lost 3 bases, and 8 bases lay between the germline ends. The chain's CDR3 is CASSWQGTDTQYF. The CDR3 DNA sequence: TGCGCCAGCAGCTGGCAGGGGACAGATACGCAGTATTTT.

This chain connects TRBV7-8 to TRBJ2-1, with D uncertain. The length of the CDR3 is 15 residues. V lost 1 base and J 5 bases, leaving 12 bases between the germline ends. Germline lookup yields CDR1 SGHVS and CDR2 FQNEAQ. The CDR3 sequence: CASSLVGPGDNEQFF. The CDR3 nucleotides are TGTGCCAGCAGCTTAGTTGGCCCGGGTGACAATGAGCAGTTCTTC.

This clonotype was seen many times. The chain carries TRBV19 and TRBJ1-5, with TRBD1 identical over 7 bases. CDR1 and CDR2 from the germline V gene are LNHDA and SQIVND (reference sequence). The CDR3 extends over 14 amino acids. V gave up 2 bases and J gave up 4 bases; unmatched junction bases: 2. This chain's CDR3 is CASSIQGVNQPQHF. The CDR3 nucleotides read TGTGCCAGTAGTATACAGGGGGTAAATCAGCCCCAGCATTTT.

This clonotype was counted only a few times. The chain combines TRBV12-5 with TRBJ1-2, with 8 bases aligning to TRBD1. The V gene end was trimmed by 6 bases and the J gene end by 8 bases; junction bases not matched to a gene: 11. The CDR3 runs to 14 residues. The V gene's germline CDR1 is LGHNT and CDR2 FRNRAP. The CDR3 here is CASGPPGGREGYTF. The DNA for the CDR3 is TGTGCTAGTGGCCCCCCAGGGGGCCGGGAAGGCTACACCTTC. Filled out from reference TRBV12-5 and TRBJ1-2, the complete variable domain reads DARVTQTPRHKVTEMGQEVTMRCQPILGHNTVFWYRQTMMQGLELLAYFRNRAPLDDSGMPKDRFSAEMPDATLATLKIQPSEPRDSAVYFCASGPPGGREGYTFGSGTRLTVV.

This clonotype was seen repeatedly, ten times or more. This sequence joins TRBV2 and TRBJ2-7, with D possibly matching TRBD2 (6 bases). V dropped 6 bases and J dropped 3 bases, with 15 bases sitting between them. The CDR3 consists of 14 residues. The germline gives CDR1 SNHLY, CDR2 FYNNEI. The chain's CDR3 is CASRAGTGDYEQYF. The CDR3 nucleotides read TGTGCCAGCAGGGCGGGGACTGGCGACTACGAGCAGTACTTC.

This clonotype was observed a few times. This chain joins TRBV20-1 and TRBJ2-7; a weak D match, TRBD1 (5 bases). The CDR3 spans 12 residues. Per the germline V gene, CDR1 is DFQATT and CDR2 is SNEGSKA (reference sequence). The germline V and J ends were trimmed by 6 bases and 1 base, with 10 bases remaining between them. The CDR3 coding sequence is TGCAGTGCCAGGACACCTTCCTACGAGCAGTACTTC. It is translated as CSARTPSYEQYF.

This chain links TRBV6-2 or TRBV6-3 with TRBJ1-6, with D hard to call. The CDR3 is made up of 14 amino acids. The V gene lost 4 bases and the J gene lost 7 bases, with 11 bases spanning the gap. Germline CDR1 is MNHEY and CDR2 is SVGEGT. In nucleotides, the CDR3 is TGTGCCAGCAGTTCTCCCACCAGGAATTCACCCCTCCACTTT. Protein: CASSSPTRNSPLHF.

This clonotype was seen repeatedly, ten times or more. The V and J genes are TRBV5-6 and TRBJ2-1; no firm D call. V was clipped by 1 base and J by 7 bases, with 6 bases between them. The CDR3 is 12 residues long. Germline CDR1 is SGHDT and CDR2 is YYEEEE. In DNA form, the CDR3 reads TGTGCCAGCAGCTTGCCATCTAATGAGCAGTTCTTC. Protein: CASSLPSNEQFF.

Many counts were recorded for this clonotype. The CDR3 bases are TGCAGTGCTAGAGATCTTATAAGCGGGTCGAACACCGGGGAGCTGTTTTTT. This sequence encodes CSARDLISGSNTGELFF. The chain uses TRBV20-1 and TRBJ2-2, with D possibly TRBD2 on 6 matching bases. Trimming removed 0 bases at V and 0 bases at J, with 14 bases between. The CDR3 runs 17 residues. Germline CDR1 DFQATT, CDR2 SNEGSKA (reference sequence).

This clonotype was observed a few times. V and J are TRBV9 and TRBJ1-2, with TRBD1 as a possible D gene (6 bases). V shed 4 bases and J shed 4 bases, with 14 bases lying between them. Germline CDR1 reads SGDLS; CDR2 reads YYNGEE. This CDR3 region has 14 residues. The CDR3 DNA reads TGTGCCAGCAGCCCCCGGAGGGGGACCTATGGCTACACCTTC. Amino acids: CASSPRRGTYGYTF.